This T cell receptor beta chain originates from a study of cytomegalovirus exposure and HLA in healthy donors. 13 Jbeta primers and 60 Vbeta primers were used for the PCR. Repertoires were generated with immunoSEQ multiplex PCR, while TCRdb's copy carries only in-frame clones and drops some. This sample's table reports 200,000 or so clones. Trimming removed 5 bases from V and 1 base from J, with 14 bases in between. This CDR3 contains 14 residues. CDR1 is GTSNPN, CDR2 SVGIG, per germline (reference sequence). The genes are TRBV30 and TRBJ1-1, with D tentatively TRBD1 (5 bases). The sample taken for sequencing was PBMCs. The source is a boy younger than 18 in good health and CMV-seronegative. In DNA form, the CDR3 reads TGTGCCTGGGTGGGGGGATTTTCGAACACTGAAGCTTTCTTT. The encoded protein is CAWVGGFSNTEAFF. Drawing the rest from reference TRBV30 and TRBJ1-1, the complete variable domain is SQTIHQWPATLVQPVGSPLSLECTVEGTSNPNLYWYRQAAGRGLQLLFYSVGIGQISSEVPQNLSASRPQDRQFILSSKKLLLSDSGFYLCAWVGGFSNTEAFFGQGTRLTVV.